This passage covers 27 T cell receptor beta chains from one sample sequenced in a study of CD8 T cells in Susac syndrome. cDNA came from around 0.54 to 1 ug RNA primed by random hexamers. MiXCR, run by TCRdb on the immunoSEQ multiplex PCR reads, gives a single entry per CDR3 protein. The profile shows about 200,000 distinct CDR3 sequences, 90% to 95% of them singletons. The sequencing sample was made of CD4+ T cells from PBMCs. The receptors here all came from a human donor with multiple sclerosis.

CDR3: CASSLTSGGGTEAFF. The CDR3 DNA is TGTGCCAGCAGCTTGACTTCGGGTGGAGGCACTGAAGCTTTCTTT. The V and J genes are TRBV3-1 and TRBJ1-1; D unclear. Trimming shortened V by 5 bases and J by 4 bases, and 17 bases separated the two germline ends. The CDR3 consists of 15 residues. The germline gives CDR1 LGHDT, CDR2 YNNKEL (reference sequence).

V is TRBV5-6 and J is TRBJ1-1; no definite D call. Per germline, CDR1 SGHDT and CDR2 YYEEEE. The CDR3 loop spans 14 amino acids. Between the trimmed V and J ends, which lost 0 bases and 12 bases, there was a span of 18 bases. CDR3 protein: CASSLARQGDSSFF. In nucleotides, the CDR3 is TGTGCCAGCAGCTTGGCCCGACAAGGAGACTCTTCTTTCTTT.

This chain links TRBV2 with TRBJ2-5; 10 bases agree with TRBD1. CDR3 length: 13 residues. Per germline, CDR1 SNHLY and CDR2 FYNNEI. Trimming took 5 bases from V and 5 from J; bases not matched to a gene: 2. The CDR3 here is CASSKDRGETQYF. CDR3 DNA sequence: TGTGCCAGCAGTAAGGACAGGGGGGAGACCCAGTACTTC.

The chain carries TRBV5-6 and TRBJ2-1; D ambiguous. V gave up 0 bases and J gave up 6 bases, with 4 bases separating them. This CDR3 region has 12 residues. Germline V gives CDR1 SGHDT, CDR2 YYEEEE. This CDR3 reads CASSLVVNEQFF. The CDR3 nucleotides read TGTGCCAGCAGCTTGGTTGTCAATGAGCAGTTCTTC.

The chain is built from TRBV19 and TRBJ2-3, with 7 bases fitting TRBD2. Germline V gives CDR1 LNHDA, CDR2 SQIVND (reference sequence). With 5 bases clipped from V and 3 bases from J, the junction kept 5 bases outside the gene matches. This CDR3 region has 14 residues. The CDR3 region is CASSLAALTDTQYF. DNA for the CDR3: TGTGCCAGTAGTCTAGCGGCCTTAACAGATACGCAGTATTTT.

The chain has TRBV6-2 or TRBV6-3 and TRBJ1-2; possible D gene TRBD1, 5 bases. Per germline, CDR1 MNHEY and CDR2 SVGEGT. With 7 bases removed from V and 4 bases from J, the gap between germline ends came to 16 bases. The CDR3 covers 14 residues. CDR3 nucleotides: TGTGCCAGCACCCCGAGGCGACAGACCTATGGCTACACCTTC. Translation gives CASTPRRQTYGYTF.

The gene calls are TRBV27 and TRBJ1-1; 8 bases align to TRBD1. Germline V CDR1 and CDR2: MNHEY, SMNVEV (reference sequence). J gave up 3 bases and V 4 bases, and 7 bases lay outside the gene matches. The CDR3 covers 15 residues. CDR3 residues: CASSSIQGEYTEAFF. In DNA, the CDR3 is TGTGCCAGCAGTTCAATACAGGGGGAGTACACTGAAGCTTTCTTT.

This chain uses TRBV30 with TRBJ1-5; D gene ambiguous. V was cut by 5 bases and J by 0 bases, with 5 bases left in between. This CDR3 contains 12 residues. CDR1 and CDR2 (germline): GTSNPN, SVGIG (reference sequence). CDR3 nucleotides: TGTGCCTGGGCATTTAGCAATCAGCCCCAGCATTTT. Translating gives CAWAFSNQPQHF.

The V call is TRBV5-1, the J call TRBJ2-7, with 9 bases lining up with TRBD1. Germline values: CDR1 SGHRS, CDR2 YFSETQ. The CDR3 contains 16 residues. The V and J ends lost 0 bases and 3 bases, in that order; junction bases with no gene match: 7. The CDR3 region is CASSLGPRQGDYEQYF. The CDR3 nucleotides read TGCGCCAGCAGCTTGGGGCCCAGACAGGGGGACTACGAGCAGTACTTC.

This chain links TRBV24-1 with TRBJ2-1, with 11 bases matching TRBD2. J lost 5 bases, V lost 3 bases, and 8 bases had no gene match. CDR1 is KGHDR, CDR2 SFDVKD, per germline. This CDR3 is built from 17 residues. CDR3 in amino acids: CATSDPLGTSGNNEQFF. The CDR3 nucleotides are TGTGCCACCAGTGATCCCCTCGGGACTAGCGGTAACAATGAGCAGTTCTTC.

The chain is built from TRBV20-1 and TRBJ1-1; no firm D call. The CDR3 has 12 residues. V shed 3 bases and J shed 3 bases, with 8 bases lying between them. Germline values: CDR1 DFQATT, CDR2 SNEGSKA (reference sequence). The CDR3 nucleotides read TGCAGTGCTAGCGTGGCCCACACTGAAGCTTTCTTT. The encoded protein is CSASVAHTEAFF.

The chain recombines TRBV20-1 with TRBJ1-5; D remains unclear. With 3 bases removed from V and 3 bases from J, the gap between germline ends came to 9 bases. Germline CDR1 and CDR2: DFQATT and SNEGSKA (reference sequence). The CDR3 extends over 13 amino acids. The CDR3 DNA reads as TGCAGTGCTAGTCCAGGCAACAATCAGCCCCAGCATTTT. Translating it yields CSASPGNNQPQHF.

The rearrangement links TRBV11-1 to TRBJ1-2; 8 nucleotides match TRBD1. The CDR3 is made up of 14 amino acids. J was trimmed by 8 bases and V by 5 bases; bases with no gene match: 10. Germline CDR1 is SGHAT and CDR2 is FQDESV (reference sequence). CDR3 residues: CASSPRTGWKGYTF. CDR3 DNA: TGTGCCAGCAGCCCCCGGACAGGGTGGAAGGGCTACACCTTC.

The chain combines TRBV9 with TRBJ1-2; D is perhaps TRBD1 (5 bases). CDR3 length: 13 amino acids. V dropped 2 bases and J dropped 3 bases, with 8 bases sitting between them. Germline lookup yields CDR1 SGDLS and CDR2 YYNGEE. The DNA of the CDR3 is TGTGCCAGCAGCGTCCAGGGAGACTATGGCTACACCTTC. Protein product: CASSVQGDYGYTF.

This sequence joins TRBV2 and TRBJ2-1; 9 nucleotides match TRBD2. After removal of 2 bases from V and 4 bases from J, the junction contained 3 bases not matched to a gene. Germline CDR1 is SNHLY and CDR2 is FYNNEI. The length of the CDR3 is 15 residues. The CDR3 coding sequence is TGTGCCAGCAGTGAATGGCTAGCGGGGTACAATGAGCAGTTCTTC. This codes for CASSEWLAGYNEQFF.

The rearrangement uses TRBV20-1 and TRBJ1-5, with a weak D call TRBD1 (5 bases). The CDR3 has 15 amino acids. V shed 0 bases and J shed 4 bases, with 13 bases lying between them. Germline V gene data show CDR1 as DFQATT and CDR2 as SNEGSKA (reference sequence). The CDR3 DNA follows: TGCAGTGCTAGAGAAATAGGGGTACGAAATCAGCCCCAGCATTTT. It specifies CSAREIGVRNQPQHF.

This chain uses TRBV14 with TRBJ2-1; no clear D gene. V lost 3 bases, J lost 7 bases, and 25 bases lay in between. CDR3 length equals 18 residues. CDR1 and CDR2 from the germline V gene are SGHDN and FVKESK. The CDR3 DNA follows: TGTGCCAGCAGCCATTCTTATCTAGGGATCCTCCTTCATAATGAGCAGTTCTTC. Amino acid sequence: CASSHSYLGILLHNEQFF.

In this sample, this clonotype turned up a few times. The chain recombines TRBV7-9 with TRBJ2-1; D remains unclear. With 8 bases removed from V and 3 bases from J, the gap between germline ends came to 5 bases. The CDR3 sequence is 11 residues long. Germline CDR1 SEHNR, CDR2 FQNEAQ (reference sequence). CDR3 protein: CASLSYNEQFF. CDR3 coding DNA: TGTGCCAGCCTCAGCTACAATGAGCAGTTCTTC.

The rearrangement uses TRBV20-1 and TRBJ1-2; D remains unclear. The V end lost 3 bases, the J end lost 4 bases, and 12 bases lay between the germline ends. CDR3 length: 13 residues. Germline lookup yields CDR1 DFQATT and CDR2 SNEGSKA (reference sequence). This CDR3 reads CSARTSPGYGYTF. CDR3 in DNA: TGCAGTGCTAGGACTTCGCCTGGCTATGGCTACACCTTC.

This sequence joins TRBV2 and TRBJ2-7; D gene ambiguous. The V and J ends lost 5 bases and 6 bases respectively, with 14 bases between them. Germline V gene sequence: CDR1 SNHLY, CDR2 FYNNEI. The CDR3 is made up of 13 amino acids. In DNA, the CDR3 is TGTGCCAGCAGTCCCGCCGCCCGTCTCGAGCAGTACTTC. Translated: CASSPAARLEQYF. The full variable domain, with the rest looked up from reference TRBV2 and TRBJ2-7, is EPEVTQTPSHQVTQMGQEVILRCVPISNHLYFYWYRQILGQKVEFLVSFYNNEISEKSEIFDDQFSVERPDGSNFTLKIRSTKLEDSAMYFCASSPAARLEQYFGPGTRLTVT.

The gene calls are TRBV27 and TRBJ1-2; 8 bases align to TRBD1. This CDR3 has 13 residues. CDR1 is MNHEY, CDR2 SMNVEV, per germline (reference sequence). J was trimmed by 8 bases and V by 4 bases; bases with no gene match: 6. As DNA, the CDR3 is TGTGCCAGCAGTTCAGGGGGCTACGGGGGCTACACCTTC. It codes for CASSSGGYGGYTF.

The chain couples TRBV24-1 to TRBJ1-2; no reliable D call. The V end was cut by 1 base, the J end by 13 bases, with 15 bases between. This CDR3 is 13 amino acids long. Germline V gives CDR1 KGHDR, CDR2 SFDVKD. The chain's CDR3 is CATSDFADLVFTF. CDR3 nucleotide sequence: TGTGCCACCAGTGATTTCGCGGATCTCGTATTCACCTTC.

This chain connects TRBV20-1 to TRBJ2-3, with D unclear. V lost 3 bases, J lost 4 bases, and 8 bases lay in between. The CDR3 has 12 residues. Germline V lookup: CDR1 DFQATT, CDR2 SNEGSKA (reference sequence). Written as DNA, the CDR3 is TGCAGTGCTAGTAGTGTTGCAGATACGCAGTATTTT. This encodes CSASSVADTQYF.

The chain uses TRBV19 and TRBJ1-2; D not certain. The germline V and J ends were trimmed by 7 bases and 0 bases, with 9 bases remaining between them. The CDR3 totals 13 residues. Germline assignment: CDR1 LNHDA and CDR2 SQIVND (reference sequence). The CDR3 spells CASTLTPNYGYTF. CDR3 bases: TGTGCCAGTACCCTCACACCTAACTATGGCTACACCTTC.

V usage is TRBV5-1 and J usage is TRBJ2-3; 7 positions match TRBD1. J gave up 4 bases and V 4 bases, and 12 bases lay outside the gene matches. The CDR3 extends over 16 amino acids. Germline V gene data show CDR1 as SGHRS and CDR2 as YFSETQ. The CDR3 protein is CASSALIGQGADTQYF. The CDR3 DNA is TGCGCCAGCAGCGCCTTAATAGGCCAGGGGGCAGATACGCAGTATTTT.

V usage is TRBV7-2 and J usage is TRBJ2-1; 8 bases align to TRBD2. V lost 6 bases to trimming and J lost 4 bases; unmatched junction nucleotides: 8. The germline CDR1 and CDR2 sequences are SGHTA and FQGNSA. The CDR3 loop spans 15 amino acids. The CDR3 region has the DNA TGTGCCAGCAGTATTAGCGGGATTTTGTACAATGAGCAGTTCTTC. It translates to CASSISGILYNEQFF.

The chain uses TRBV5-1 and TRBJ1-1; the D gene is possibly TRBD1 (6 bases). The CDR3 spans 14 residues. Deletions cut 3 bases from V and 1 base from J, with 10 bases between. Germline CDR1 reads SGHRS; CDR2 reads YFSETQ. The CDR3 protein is CASSSDRTNTEAFF. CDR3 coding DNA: TGCGCCAGCAGCTCCGACAGGACGAACACTGAAGCTTTCTTT. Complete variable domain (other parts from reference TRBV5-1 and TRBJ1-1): KAGVTQTPRYLIKTRGQQVTLSCSPISGHRSVSWYQQTPGQGLQFLFEYFSETQRNKGNFPGRFSGRQFSNSRSEMNVSTLELGDSALYLCASSSDRTNTEAFFGQGTRLTVV.